The 7 T cell receptor beta chains in this list originate from one sample, sequenced in a study of T-cell memory formation after mild COVID-19. Each CDR3 protein gets one entry after TCRdb re-called the 5' RACE reads with MiXCR. The table shows fewer than 300,000 distinct CDR3 sequences, with 18% occurring only once. Sequencing input: PBMCs or a T cell subset sorted from them (not recorded which). The receptors shown here come from a man between 18 and 29 years old who had mild COVID-19 (a few samples of this study predate the infection). Cell type and time point are not known.

There are a few counts of this clonotype. V and J are TRBV5-1 and TRBJ1-1, with D hard to call. There are 15 residues in the CDR3. V was cut by 0 bases and J by 1 base, with 10 bases left in between. Per the germline V gene, CDR1 is SGHRS and CDR2 is YFSETQ. CDR3 nucleotides: TGCGCCAGCAGCTTGGATAGGACGCGGAACACTGAAGCTTTCTTT. Translation: CASSLDRTRNTEAFF.

This clonotype has more than one count but fewer than ten. The rearrangement joins TRBV18 to TRBJ1-1; no definite D call. From germline, CDR1 is KGHSH and CDR2 LQKENI. The CDR3 spans 13 residues. The V end lost 3 bases, the J end lost 1 base, and 6 bases lay between the germline ends. The CDR3 loop is CASSPTTNTEAFF. The CDR3 nucleotides are TGTGCCAGCTCACCTACCACGAACACTGAAGCTTTCTTT.

The chain has TRBV20-1 and TRBJ1-2, with 8 bases matching TRBD1. The CDR3 totals 12 residues. Germline V gene data show CDR1 as DFQATT and CDR2 as SNEGSKA (reference sequence). The CDR3 DNA is TGCAGCGTGACAGGGGCTAACTATGGCTACACCTTC. Its translation is CSVTGANYGYTF.

This clonotype showed up many times. The chain employs TRBV20-1 and TRBJ2-1; 11 positions match TRBD2. CDR1 is DFQATT, CDR2 SNEGSKA, per germline (reference sequence). CDR3 length: 16 residues. V was clipped by 5 bases and J by 2 bases; unmatched bases: 8. The CDR3 here is CSAGSLAGGTYNEQFF. In nucleotides, the CDR3 is TGCAGTGCTGGATCCCTAGCGGGGGGAACCTACAATGAGCAGTTCTTC.

This clonotype came up a few times. The chain employs TRBV6-2 or TRBV6-3 and TRBJ1-1; D might be TRBD1 (5 bases). The CDR3 is made up of 13 amino acids. V was trimmed by 6 bases and J by 4 bases, leaving 12 bases between them. Germline CDR1 is MNHEY and CDR2 is SVGEGT. The CDR3 DNA reads as TGTGCCAGCAGCCTAGGGGTGGTCACTGAAGCTTTCTTT. It encodes CASSLGVVTEAFF.

The CDR3 sequence is CSAQVPGHRNTEAFF. The CDR3 region has the DNA TGCAGTGCCCAAGTACCGGGACACAGGAACACTGAAGCTTTCTTT. This chain links TRBV20-1 with TRBJ1-1; possible D gene TRBD1, 6 bases. V lost 6 bases and J lost 1, with 18 bases in between. The CDR3 has 15 amino acids. CDR1 is DFQATT and CDR2 is SNEGSKA in the germline V gene (reference sequence).

This chain connects TRBV7-9 to TRBJ1-1; 8 bases agree with TRBD1. From germline, CDR1 is SEHNR and CDR2 FQNEAQ (reference sequence). Unmatched junction bases numbered 9, after V lost 4 bases and J lost 2 bases. The CDR3 covers 16 residues. CDR3 DNA sequence: TGTGCCAGCAGCTATACCCGTGACAGGGGCAACACTGAAGCTTTCTTT. It codes for CASSYTRDRGNTEAFF.